The clone carrying this TCR beta chain came up once. The sample comes from a study of T cells in Graves' hyperthyroidism and ophthalmopathy. Using RNA transcripts as the source, TCR beta CDR3 regions were amplified. A first-round RT-PCR of the TCR CDR3 used the HTBI primer set. TCRdb redid the calling of the multiplex PCR reads with MiXCR, one entry per CDR3 protein. Altogether around 500,000 distinct CDR3 sequences are present, about 14% being singletons, with the ten largest covering 11% to 15%. The germline gives CDR1 LNHDA, CDR2 SQIVND (reference sequence). This CDR3 is built from 12 residues. The V segment lost 6 bases and the J segment 8 bases; nucleotides outside the gene matches: 4.

The chain employs TRBV19 and TRBJ1-5; 7 bases are a match to TRBD1. The sequenced sample was blood. The source of this sequence is a woman aged 40 to 50 with Graves' hyperthyroidism. The CDR3: CASRTGFKPQHF. For the CDR3, the DNA is TGTGCCAGTAGGACAGGGTTTAAGCCCCAGCATTTT. Together with reference TRBV19 and TRBJ1-5, the CDR3 gives the full variable domain: DGGITQSPKYLFRKEGQNVTLSCEQNLNHDAMYWYRQDPGQGLRLIYYSQIVNDFQKGDIAEGYSVSREKKESFPLTVTSAQKNPTAFYLCASRTGFKPQHFGDGTRLSIL.